This note documents a single T cell receptor beta chain sequence. The target antigen is unknown. The read terminates 3 residues before the CDR3 end, so the remaining end is supplied by the germline J gene. CDR1 is DFQATT and CDR2 is SNEGSKA in the germline V gene (reference sequence). This CDR3 contains 14 residues. These data come from a study of T cells in women clearing cervical HPV infection. Study observations and caveats: Cases and controls were distinguished at AUC approximately 0.8 by richness and V genes.

Sequencing was performed with immunoSEQ multiplex PCR; in TCRdb, only in-frame clones are kept and a portion is missing. Recorded here are 40,000 or so clones; the top ten clones represent approximately 6.3%. The source material was blood buffy coat. This TCR came from a woman between 18 and 70 years old with a cervical HPV16 infection that either progressed to CIN3+ or cleared (not recorded which). The chain links TRBV20-1 to TRBJ2-3; 7 bases match TRBD2. CDR3 amino acids: CSAHITREMETQYF. The CDR3 DNA, read in part, is TGCAGTGCCCACATCACGCGGGAGATGGAGACG.